The 31 T cell receptor beta chains below come from one sample, sequenced in a study of blood T cell repertoires in COVID-19. Here immunoSEQ multiplex PCR was the method, and the copy in TCRdb shows in-frame clones only, minus some. The table records 250,000 to 300,000 clones, more than 80% of them present only once. Sequencing was done on a sample of peripheral blood. All receptors come from a woman aged 25-40 years with active or convalescent COVID-19.

The chain is built from TRBV3-1 (or the pseudogene TRBV3-2) and TRBJ1-2; TRBD1 aligns across 10 bases. Germline CDR1 LGHDT, CDR2 YNNKEL (reference sequence). The ends lost 4 bases at V and 8 bases at J; junction bases unmatched: 1. This CDR3 has 12 amino acids. The CDR3 here is CASSPTGGGYTF. CDR3 DNA sequence: TGTGCCAGCAGCCCGACAGGGGGCGGCTACACCTTC.

This clone was detected only a few times. The chain is built from TRBV5-4 and TRBJ1-2; no reliable D call. Per germline, CDR1 SGHNT and CDR2 YYREEE (reference sequence). V shed 1 base and J shed 8 bases, with 18 bases lying between them. This CDR3 contains 15 residues. CDR3 sequence (DNA): TGTGCCAGCAGCTTGATCGGGGAAACGGAGCGAGGCTACACCTTC. It yields the protein CASSLIGETERGYTF.

The chain couples TRBV7-2 to TRBJ2-6, with 7 bases matching TRBD1. With 7 bases clipped from V and 0 bases from J, the junction kept 12 bases outside the gene matches. The CDR3 length is 18 residues. The germline gives CDR1 SGHTA, CDR2 FQGNSA. CDR3: CASILDRDRYSGANVLTF. CDR3 coding DNA: TGTGCCAGCATCCTGGACCGGGACAGATACTCTGGGGCCAACGTCCTGACTTTC.

This chain links TRBV9 with TRBJ1-2, with unresolved D. Germline values: CDR1 SGDLS, CDR2 YYNGEE. V lost 0 bases and J 4 bases, leaving 10 bases between the germline ends. CDR3 length: 14 amino acids. CDR3 nucleotide sequence: TGTGCCAGCAGCGTAGGGGGAGTCGCCTATGGCTACACCTTC. Translated, it gives CASSVGGVAYGYTF.

This sequence joins TRBV6-5 and TRBJ1-1, with no clear D. The germline V and J ends were trimmed by 11 bases and 5 bases, with 18 bases remaining between them. Germline lookup yields CDR1 MNHEY and CDR2 SVGAGI. There are 13 residues in the CDR3. CDR3 protein: CAVRSAGGTEAFF. The CDR3 nucleotides read TGTGCCGTACGCTCCGCAGGAGGAACTGAAGCTTTCTTT.

Only a few counts were recorded for this clone. The chain has TRBV14 and TRBJ1-5; TRBD1 might be the D (5 bases). Germline V gives CDR1 SGHDN, CDR2 FVKESK. Trimming shortened V by 1 base and J by 1 base, and 5 bases separated the two germline ends. This CDR3 is 14 amino acids long. CDR3 amino acids: CASSQGQSNQPQHF. The CDR3 bases are TGTGCCAGCAGCCAAGGACAGAGCAATCAGCCCCAGCATTTT.

This clone turned up a few times. The CDR3 loop is CASSYQGGETQYF. DNA for the CDR3: TGTGCCAGCAGTTACCAGGGTGGGGAGACCCAGTACTTC. The chain employs TRBV6-6 and TRBJ2-5; the D gene is possibly TRBD1 (5 bases). The V gene's germline CDR1 is MNHNY and CDR2 SVGAGI (reference sequence). The V and J ends lost 2 bases and 5 bases respectively, with 9 bases between them. The CDR3 has 13 amino acids.

The table lists this clone with a count of one. The rearrangement links TRBV5-1 to TRBJ2-7; D uncertain. Germline V gene data show CDR1 as SGHRS and CDR2 as YFSETQ. The CDR3 has 14 amino acids. V was pared by 1 base and J by 5 bases, with 13 bases between. The chain's CDR3 is CASSLRPGPNEQYF. The CDR3, as DNA: TGCGCCAGCAGCTTGCGGCCAGGTCCCAACGAGCAGTACTTC.

The rearrangement uses TRBV7-3 and TRBJ2-1; tentative D call: TRBD1 (5 bases). CDR3 length: 17 amino acids. Deletions cut 0 bases from V and 6 bases from J, with 18 bases between. Germline CDR1 reads SGHTA; CDR2 reads FQGTGA. The CDR3 sequence: CASSLTPGLGRVNEQFF. In nucleotides, the CDR3 is TGTGCCAGCAGCTTAACCCCCGGATTGGGCAGGGTCAATGAGCAGTTCTTC.

The chain couples TRBV5-1 to TRBJ1-2, with 7 bases fitting TRBD1. After removal of 4 bases from V and 6 bases from J, the junction contained 3 bases not matched to a gene. This CDR3 has 12 residues. Germline V gene sequence: CDR1 SGHRS, CDR2 YFSETQ. CDR3 coding DNA: TGCGCCAGCAGCACAGGGACAGATGGCTACACCTTC. This encodes CASSTGTDGYTF.

V usage is TRBV18 and J usage is TRBJ2-5, with TRBD1 matching 10 bases. J gave up 5 bases and V 3 bases, and 12 bases lay outside the gene matches. The germline V gene encodes CDR1 KGHSH and CDR2 LQKENI. The CDR3 is 17 amino acids. CDR3 coding DNA: TGTGCCAGCTCACCTAGGGACAGGGGTACCCGTGGCGAGACCCAGTACTTC. This translates into CASSPRDRGTRGETQYF.

This chain uses TRBV11-2 with TRBJ2-5; D is possibly TRBD1 (6 bases). The CDR3 is made up of 15 amino acids. Trimming took off 1 base at V and 5 bases at J, with 14 bases between the two ends. Germline V lookup: CDR1 SGHAT, CDR2 FQNNGV. The CDR3 DNA reads as TGTGCCAGCAGCTTAGGCAGGTCCCAGGGGGAGACCCAGTACTTC. Translating gives CASSLGRSQGETQYF.

This clone was recorded once. The chain uses TRBV10-3 and TRBJ1-6, with D possibly being TRBD1 (6 bases). The CDR3 totals 12 residues. The V end lost 10 bases, the J end lost 7 bases, and 11 bases lay between the germline ends. The germline V gene encodes CDR1 ENHRY and CDR2 SYGVKD. The CDR3 nucleotides are TGTGCCAGCCGACAGGTGAATTCACCCCTCCACTTT. It translates to CASRQVNSPLHF.

The rearrangement uses TRBV4-1 and TRBJ2-3, with 8 bases fitting TRBD2. After removal of 6 bases from V and 5 bases from J, the junction contained 7 bases not matched to a gene. Germline V gene data show CDR1 as MGHRA and CDR2 as YSYEKL. The CDR3 is made up of 14 amino acids. The CDR3 protein is CASRPERGGDTQYF. The DNA for the CDR3 is TGCGCCAGCAGACCGGAACGGGGGGGAGATACGCAGTATTTT.

The table lists this clone with a count of one. V usage is TRBV9 and J usage is TRBJ2-7; 14 bases are shared with TRBD2. Germline lookup yields CDR1 SGDLS and CDR2 YYNGEE. The CDR3 loop spans 15 amino acids. The V and J ends lost 4 bases and 5 bases, in that order; junction bases with no gene match: 5. Here the CDR3 DNA reads TGTGCCAGCAGCACCGTGGGACTAGCGGGGGACGAGCAGTACTTC. Translating gives CASSTVGLAGDEQYF.

This clone was seen only once. The chain employs TRBV10-3 and TRBJ2-1; possibly TRBD1 for D (6 bases). Trimming cost V 6 bases and J 6 bases, with 12 bases left between them. CDR1 is ENHRY, CDR2 SYGVKD, per germline. CDR3 length: 13 amino acids. This CDR3 reads CAISRQVSNEQFF. Written as DNA, the CDR3 is TGTGCCATCAGCAGACAGGTTAGCAATGAGCAGTTCTTC.

The chain combines TRBV6-5 with TRBJ2-7, with 7 bases aligning to TRBD1. Germline V CDR1 and CDR2: MNHEY, SVGAGI. Trimming at V came to 5 bases and at J to 6 bases, leaving 4 bases not matched to a gene. CDR3 length: 12 amino acids. In DNA form, the CDR3 reads TGTGCCAGCAGTCAGGGGGTGGGCGAGCAGTACTTC. Translation gives CASSQGVGEQYF.

V is TRBV6-5 and J is TRBJ2-7; TRBD2 might be the D (7 bases). CDR3 length: 13 residues. Trimming pared 6 bases from V and 5 bases from J, leaving 14 bases between. CDR1 is MNHEY, CDR2 SVGAGI, per germline. DNA for the CDR3: TGTGCCAGCAGGGTGGGGGGGCCGCACGAGCAGTACTTC. As protein: CASRVGGPHEQYF.

The chain is built from TRBV7-2 and TRBJ2-5; TRBD2 matches at 7 bases. Germline lookup yields CDR1 SGHTA and CDR2 FQGNSA. This CDR3 comprises 16 residues. The junction had 13 bases not matched to a gene; V was cut back by 4 bases and J by 5 bases. CDR3 protein: CASSSLTSLLGETQYF. The CDR3 coding sequence is TGTGCCAGCAGCTCGTTGACTAGCCTTTTAGGGGAGACCCAGTACTTC.

This clone was detected only once. CDR3 protein: CASSQEFLSGGETGELFF. The DNA of the CDR3 is TGCGCCAGCAGCCAAGAATTTTTGTCCGGGGGTGAAACCGGGGAGCTGTTTTTT. This chain links TRBV4-3 with TRBJ2-2; tentative D call: TRBD2 (6 bases). CDR1 LGHNA and CDR2 YSLEER come from the germline V gene. V was clipped by 0 bases and J by 5 bases, with 19 bases between them. This CDR3 comprises 18 residues.

In its sample, this clone was seen a few times. The genes are TRBV5-4 and TRBJ2-5; 11 nucleotides align to TRBD2. The CDR3 consists of 15 residues. J lost 2 bases, V lost 4 bases, and 4 bases had no gene match. CDR1 SGHNT and CDR2 YYREEE come from the germline V gene (reference sequence). CDR3 in amino acids: CASSPTSGGQETQYF. The CDR3 DNA reads TGTGCCAGCAGCCCCACTAGCGGGGGACAAGAGACCCAGTACTTC.

The chain has TRBV6-5 and TRBJ2-7; possibly TRBD1 for D (5 bases). Looked up from germline, CDR1 is MNHEY and CDR2 is SVGAGI. Between the trimmed V and J ends, which lost 0 bases and 6 bases, there was a span of 9 bases. The CDR3 length is 13 residues. CDR3 amino acids: CASSYSGRAEQYF. CDR3 DNA: TGTGCCAGCAGTTACTCCGGCAGGGCCGAGCAGTACTTC.

This chain uses TRBV28 with TRBJ1-2; no firm D call. Germline CDR1 and CDR2: MDHEN and SYDVKM. The CDR3 runs to 13 residues. The V gene lost 2 bases and the J gene lost 4 bases, with 8 bases spanning the gap. In DNA, the CDR3 is TGTGCCAGCAGTTTAGGGCCGTTCTATGGCTACACCTTC. Translation gives CASSLGPFYGYTF.

J is TRBJ2-3 and V is TRBV2; weak D call: TRBD2 (6 bases). There are 14 residues in the CDR3. CDR1 is SNHLY, CDR2 FYNNEI, per germline. V shed 6 bases and J shed 2 bases, with 12 bases lying between them. In DNA form, the CDR3 reads TGTGCCAGCAGCCCTCAGGGACTCACAGATACGCAGTATTTT. It yields the protein CASSPQGLTDTQYF. Variable domain in full (rest from reference TRBV2 and TRBJ2-3): EPEVTQTPSHQVTQMGQEVILRCVPISNHLYFYWYRQILGQKVEFLVSFYNNEISEKSEIFDDQFSVERPDGSNFTLKIRSTKLEDSAMYFCASSPQGLTDTQYFGPGTRLTVL.

CDR3 loop: CASSSTGLATNEKLFF. The DNA for the CDR3 is TGTGCCAGCAGTTCGACAGGGCTTGCAACTAATGAAAAACTGTTTTTT. The V and J genes are TRBV6-5 and TRBJ1-4; 7 nucleotides line up with TRBD1. The CDR3 loop spans 16 amino acids. The junction had 5 bases not matched to a gene; V was cut back by 4 bases and J by 0 bases. CDR1 MNHEY and CDR2 SVGAGI come from the germline V gene.

The chain employs TRBV2 and TRBJ1-1, with unresolved D. V lost 3 bases and J 10 bases, leaving 21 bases between the germline ends. The CDR3 extends over 15 amino acids. CDR1 and CDR2 from the germline V gene are SNHLY and FYNNEI. CDR3 residues: CASSDNVAEPPGAFF. CDR3 coding DNA: TGTGCCAGCAGTGATAATGTAGCCGAACCCCCTGGAGCTTTCTTT.

V is TRBV18 and J is TRBJ1-4, with D perhaps TRBD1 (5 bases). V shed 3 bases and J shed 5 bases, with 16 bases lying between them. In germline, CDR1 is KGHSH, CDR2 LQKENI. This CDR3 region has 16 residues. CDR3 nucleotide sequence: TGTGCCAGCTCACCCTCCCTTGGGGGGAGGAATGAAAAACTGTTTTTT. Protein sequence: CASSPSLGGRNEKLFF.

The chain has TRBV6-6 and TRBJ1-6; 10 bases agree with TRBD1. Germline CDR1 reads MNHNY; CDR2 reads SVGAGI (reference sequence). The V and J ends lost 6 bases and 4 bases, in that order; junction bases with no gene match: 18. The CDR3 totals 20 residues. The CDR3 region is CASSPNTFAPGQGYNSPLHF. The CDR3 nucleotides read TGTGCCAGCAGCCCAAATACCTTCGCCCCGGGACAGGGGTATAATTCACCCCTCCACTTT.

This clone was seen just once. The chain carries TRBV12-2 and TRBJ2-1; TRBD2, the table's D call, lacks a check against the DNA. TRBV12-2 is given as a pseudogene. The CDR3 extends over 15 amino acids. In nucleotides, the CDR3 is TGTGCAAGTCGCTTTATAGCGGGGGAGGGCAATGAGCAGTTCTTC. Encoded protein: CASRFIAGEGNEQFF.

The chain has TRBV30 and TRBJ1-4; 11 bases align to TRBD1. The germline gives CDR1 GTSNPN, CDR2 SVGIG (reference sequence). V trimming: 1 base; J trimming: 4 bases; junction bases outside the gene matches: 8. This CDR3 comprises 17 residues. The CDR3 reads CAWSGTGGAWGNEKLFF. Here the CDR3 DNA reads TGTGCCTGGAGTGGGACAGGGGGCGCCTGGGGTAATGAAAAACTGTTTTTT.

The chain combines TRBV5-4 with TRBJ2-1; TRBD1 aligns across 9 bases. The J segment lost 0 bases and the V segment lost 0 bases, leaving 13 bases of the junction unmatched. Per the germline V gene, CDR1 is SGHNT and CDR2 is YYREEE (reference sequence). The CDR3 runs 20 residues. This CDR3 reads CASSLESPGQGPNSYNEQFF. The CDR3 coding sequence is TGTGCCAGCAGCTTGGAAAGTCCGGGACAGGGCCCCAACTCCTACAATGAGCAGTTCTTC.